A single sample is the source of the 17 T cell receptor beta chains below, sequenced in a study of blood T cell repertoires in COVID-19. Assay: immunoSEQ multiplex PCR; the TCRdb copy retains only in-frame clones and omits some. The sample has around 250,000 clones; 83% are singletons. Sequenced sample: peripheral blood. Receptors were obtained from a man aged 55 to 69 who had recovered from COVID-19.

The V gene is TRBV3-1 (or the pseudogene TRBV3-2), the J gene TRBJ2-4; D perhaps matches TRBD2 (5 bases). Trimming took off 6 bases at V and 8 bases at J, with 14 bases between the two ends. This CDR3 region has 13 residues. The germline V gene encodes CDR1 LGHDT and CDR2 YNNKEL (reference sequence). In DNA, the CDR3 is TGTGCCAGCAGTGAGGGCTCCCCCTACATTCAGTACTTC. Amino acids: CASSEGSPYIQYF.

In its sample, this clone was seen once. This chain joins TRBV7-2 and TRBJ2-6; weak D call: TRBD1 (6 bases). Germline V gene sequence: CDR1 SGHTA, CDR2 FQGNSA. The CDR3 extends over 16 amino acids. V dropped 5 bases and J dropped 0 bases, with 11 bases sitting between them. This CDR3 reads CASSPRGGSGANVLTF. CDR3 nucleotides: TGTGCCAGCAGCCCACGAGGGGGCTCTGGGGCCAACGTCCTGACTTTC.

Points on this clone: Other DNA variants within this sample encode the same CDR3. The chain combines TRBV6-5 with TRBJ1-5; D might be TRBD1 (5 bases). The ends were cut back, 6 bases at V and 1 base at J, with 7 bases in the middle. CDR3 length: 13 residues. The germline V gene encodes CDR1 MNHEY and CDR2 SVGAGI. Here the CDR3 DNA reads TGTGCCAGCAGCAGACAGAGCAATCAGCCCCAGCATTTT. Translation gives CASSRQSNQPQHF.

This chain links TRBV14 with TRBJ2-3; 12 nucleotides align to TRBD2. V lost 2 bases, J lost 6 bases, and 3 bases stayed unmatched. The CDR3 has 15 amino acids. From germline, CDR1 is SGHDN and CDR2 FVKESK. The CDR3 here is CASSQLAGGPDTQYF. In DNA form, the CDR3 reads TGTGCCAGCAGCCAACTAGCGGGGGGGCCGGATACGCAGTATTTT. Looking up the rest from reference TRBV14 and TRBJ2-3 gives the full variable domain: EAGVTQFPSHSVIEKGQTVTLRCDPISGHDNLYWYRRVMGKEIKFLLHFVKESKQDESGMPNNRFLAERTGGTYSTLKVQPAELEDSGVYFCASSQLAGGPDTQYFGPGTRLTVL.

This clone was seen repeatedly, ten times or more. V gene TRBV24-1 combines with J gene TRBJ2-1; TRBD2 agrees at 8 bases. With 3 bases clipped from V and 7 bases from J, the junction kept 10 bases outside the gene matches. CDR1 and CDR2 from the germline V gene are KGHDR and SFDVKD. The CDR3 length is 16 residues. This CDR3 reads CATSDPQAGAQNEQFF. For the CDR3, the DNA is TGTGCCACCAGTGATCCCCAAGCGGGGGCCCAAAATGAGCAGTTCTTC.

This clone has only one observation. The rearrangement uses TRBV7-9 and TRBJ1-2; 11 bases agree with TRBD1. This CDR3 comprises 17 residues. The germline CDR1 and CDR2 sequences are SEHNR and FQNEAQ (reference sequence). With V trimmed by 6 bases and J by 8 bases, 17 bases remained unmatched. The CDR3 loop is CASSITAGTGGSSGYTF. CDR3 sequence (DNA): TGTGCCAGCAGTATAACAGCTGGGACAGGGGGGAGCAGCGGCTACACCTTC.

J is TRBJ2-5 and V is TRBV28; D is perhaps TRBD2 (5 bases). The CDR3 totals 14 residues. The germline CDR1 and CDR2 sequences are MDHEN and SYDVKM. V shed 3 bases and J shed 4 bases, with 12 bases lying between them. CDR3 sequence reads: CASSLPREGETQYF. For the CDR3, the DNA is TGTGCCAGCAGTTTGCCCCGTGAGGGAGAGACCCAGTACTTC.

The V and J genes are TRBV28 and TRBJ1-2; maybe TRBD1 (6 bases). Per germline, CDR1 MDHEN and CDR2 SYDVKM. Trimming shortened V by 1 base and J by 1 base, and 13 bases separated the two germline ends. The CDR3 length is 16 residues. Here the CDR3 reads CASSLSGGAFNYGYTF. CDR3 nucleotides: TGTGCCAGCAGTTTATCGGGGGGCGCATTTAACTATGGCTACACCTTC.

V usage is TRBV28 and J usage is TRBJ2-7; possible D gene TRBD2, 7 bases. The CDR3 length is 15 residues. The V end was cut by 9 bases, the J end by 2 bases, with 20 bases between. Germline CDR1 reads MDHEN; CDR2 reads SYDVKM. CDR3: CASRVGGRGTYEQYF. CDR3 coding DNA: TGTGCCAGTCGCGTTGGGGGGCGGGGGACCTACGAGCAGTACTTC.

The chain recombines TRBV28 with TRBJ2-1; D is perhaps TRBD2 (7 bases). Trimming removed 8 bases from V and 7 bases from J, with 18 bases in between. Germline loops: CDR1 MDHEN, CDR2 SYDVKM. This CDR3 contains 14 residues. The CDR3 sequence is CASVGGADQNEQFF. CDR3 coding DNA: TGTGCCAGCGTTGGGGGGGCCGATCAAAATGAGCAGTTCTTC.

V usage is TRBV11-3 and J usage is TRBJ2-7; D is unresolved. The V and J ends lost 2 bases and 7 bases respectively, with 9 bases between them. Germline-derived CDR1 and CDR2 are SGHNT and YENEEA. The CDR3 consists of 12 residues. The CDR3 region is CASSLSPGEQYF. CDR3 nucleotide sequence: TGTGCCAGCAGCTTATCCCCCGGGGAGCAGTACTTC.

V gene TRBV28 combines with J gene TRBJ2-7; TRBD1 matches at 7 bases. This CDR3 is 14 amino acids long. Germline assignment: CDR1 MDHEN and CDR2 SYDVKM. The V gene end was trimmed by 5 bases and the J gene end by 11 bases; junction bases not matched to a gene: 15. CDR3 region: CASSIDGDSLFEYF. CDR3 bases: TGTGCCAGCAGTATCGACGGGGACAGCCTGTTCGAGTACTTC.

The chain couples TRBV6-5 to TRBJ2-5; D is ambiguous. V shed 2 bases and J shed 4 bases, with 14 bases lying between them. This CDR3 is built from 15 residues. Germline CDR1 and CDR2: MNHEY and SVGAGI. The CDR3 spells CASSYERSGRETQYF. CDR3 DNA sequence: TGTGCCAGCAGTTACGAGAGGAGTGGTCGAGAGACCCAGTACTTC.

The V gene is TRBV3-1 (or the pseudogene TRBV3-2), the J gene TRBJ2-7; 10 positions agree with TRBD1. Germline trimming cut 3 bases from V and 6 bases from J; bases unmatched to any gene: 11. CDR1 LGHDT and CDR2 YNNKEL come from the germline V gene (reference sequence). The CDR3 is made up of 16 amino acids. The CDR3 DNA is TGTGCCAGCAGCCAGGGGGACAGGGGTACCTCCGGCGAGCAGTACTTC. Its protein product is CASSQGDRGTSGEQYF.

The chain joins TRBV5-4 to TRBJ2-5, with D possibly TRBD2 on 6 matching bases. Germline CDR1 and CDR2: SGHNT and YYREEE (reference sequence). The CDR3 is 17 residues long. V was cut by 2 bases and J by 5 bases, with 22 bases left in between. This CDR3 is CASSLKGFGTRRETQYF. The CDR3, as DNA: TGTGCCAGCAGCTTAAAGGGTTTCGGGACTCGGCGGGAGACCCAGTACTTC.

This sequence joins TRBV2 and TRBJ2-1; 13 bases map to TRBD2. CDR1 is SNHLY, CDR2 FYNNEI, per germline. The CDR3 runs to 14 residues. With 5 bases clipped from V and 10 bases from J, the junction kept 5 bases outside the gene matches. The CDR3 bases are TGTGCCAGCAGTAGGACTAGCGGGGGAGGAGAGCAGTTCTTC. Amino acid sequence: CASSRTSGGGEQFF.

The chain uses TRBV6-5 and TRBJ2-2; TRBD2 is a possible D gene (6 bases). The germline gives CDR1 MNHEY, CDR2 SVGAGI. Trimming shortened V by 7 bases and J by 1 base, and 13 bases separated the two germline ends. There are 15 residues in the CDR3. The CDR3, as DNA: TGTGCCAGCAAGTGGAGTAGCGGGAACACCGGGGAGCTGTTTTTT. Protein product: CASKWSSGNTGELFF.